The T cell receptor beta chain under discussion was sequenced for a study of T cells after yellow fever vaccination. With regard to this clonotype: The conserved phenylalanine or tryptophan is not found at the CDR3 terminus, so this likely reflects a read error.

TCRdb recomputed calls from the 5' RACE reads with MiXCR, one row per CDR3 protein. The table includes roughly 45,000 distinct CDR3 sequences, approximately 6.3% detected once. This CDR3 has 13 amino acids. CDR1 is SQVTM, CDR2 ANQGSEA, per germline. Trimming removed 4 bases from V and 6 bases from J, with 14 bases in between. Regarding the study as a whole: The secondary response peaked faster, at day 5 versus 15, but was weaker.

The material was CD8+ T cells not binding an NS4B(214-222) dextramer, sorted from PBMCs, obtained 45 days after the yellow fever booster vaccination. The chain carries TRBV29-1 and TRBJ2-3; TRBD2 is a possible D gene (7 bases). This sequence originates from a man aged 30 to 39 who received the YFV17D yellow fever vaccine. The CDR3 DNA follows: TGCAGCGTTGGGGGGGGGGCCACGGATACGCAGTATTCT. Translation gives CSVGGGATDTQYS.